What follows describes a single TCR beta chain. The CDR3 is made up of 13 amino acids. CDR1 and CDR2 from the germline V gene are LNHDA and SQIVND (reference sequence). Deletions cut 5 bases from V and 3 bases from J, with 10 bases between. The source of the sample is a study of blood T cell repertoires in COVID-19. Profiling relied on immunoSEQ multiplex PCR, and the TCRdb table lists in-frame clones only, not all of them. The sample lists around 250,000 clones, roughly 88% occurring once. The sample comprised peripheral blood. The chain is built from TRBV19 and TRBJ2-5; unclear D gene. The source of this sequence is a man aged 25 to 45 who had recovered from COVID-19. As DNA, the CDR3 is TGTGCCAGTAGTCAACGGTACGAAGAGACCCAGTACTTC. Translated, it gives CASSQRYEETQYF.